Listed below are T cell receptor beta chains from one sample, sequenced in a study of blood T cell repertoires in COVID-19. Profiled with immunoSEQ multiplex PCR; TCRdb holds only in-frame clones, not every one. The sample carries about 120,000 clones, less than 85% recorded once. The sequenced material came from peripheral blood. All receptors derive from a young man with acute or convalescent COVID-19. The CDR3 runs from the conserved cysteine through the conserved F or W. The D gene is left open where the match is weak. Only some rows state a clone size, as once, few, many or a class for expanded clones.

j_gene	v_gene	d_gene	abundance	CDR3aa	CDR3nt
TRBJ2-7	TRBV5-5	TRBD1	-	CASSRGTGPDEQYF	TGTGCCAGCAGCAGGGGGACAGGGCCCGACGAGCAGTACTTC
TRBJ1-6	TRBV19	TRBD1	once	CASTLGGEGSPLHF	TGTGCCAGTACCTTAGGGGGCGAGGGGTCACCCCTCCACTTT
TRBJ2-1	TRBV5-6	TRBD1	-	CASSRRDRVYNEQFF	TGTGCCAGCAGCCGGAGGGACAGGGTATACAATGAGCAGTTCTTC
TRBJ1-5	TRBV15	-	-	CATSSSRYQPQHF	TGTGCCACCAGCAGCTCCCGGTATCAGCCCCAGCATTTT
TRBJ1-1	TRBV15	-	few	CATSRERTPNTEAFF	TGTGCCACCAGCAGAGAAAGGACACCGAACACTGAAGCTTTCTTT
TRBJ2-5	TRBV19	-	few	CASTPQAGWRTQYF	TGTGCCAGTACCCCCCAGGCGGGCTGGAGGACCCAGTACTTC
TRBJ1-2	TRBV11-2	-	-	CASSLDLSHRGYTF	TGTGCCAGCAGCTTAGATCTAAGCCACCGTGGCTACACCTTC
TRBJ2-1	TRBV3-1/TRBV3-2	-	-	CASSRDNEQFF	TGTGCCAGCAGCCGAGACAATGAGCAGTTCTTC
TRBJ2-3	TRBV6-2/TRBV6-3	TRBD2	-	CASSYSTTSGSPTDTQYF	TGTGCCAGCAGTTACTCCACGACTAGCGGGTCTCCCACAGATACGCAGTATTTT
TRBJ1-5	TRBV3-1/TRBV3-2	-	-	CASSQVRVHQPQHF	TGTGCCAGCAGCCAAGTCAGGGTCCATCAGCCCCAGCATTTT
TRBJ2-1	TRBV19	-	-	CASTQLASGHYNEQFF	TGTGCCAGTACCCAATTGGCCAGCGGCCACTACAATGAGCAGTTCTTC
TRBJ2-1	TRBV12-5	TRBD2	-	CASEGLADYNEQFF	TGTGCTAGTGAGGGACTAGCGGACTACAATGAGCAGTTCTTC
TRBJ2-3	TRBV3-1/TRBV3-2	TRBD2	-	CASSQEWSSGRPRGDTQYF	TGTGCCAGCAGCCAAGAATGGTCGAGCGGGAGGCCCAGGGGAGATACGCAGTATTTT
TRBJ1-6	TRBV5-1	-	-	CASRPNLGDYNSPLHF	TGCGCCAGCCGGCCAAATTTGGGAGACTATAATTCACCCCTCCACTTT
TRBJ2-1	TRBV4-1	-	-	CASSPGTPVDEQFF	TGCGCCAGCAGCCCCGGGACTCCCGTCGACGAGCAGTTCTTC
TRBJ2-5	TRBV30	-	-	CAWSTSQETQYF	TGTGCCTGGAGTACCAGTCAAGAGACCCAGTACTTC
TRBJ2-1	TRBV5-4	TRBD1	few	CASSRDRGDEQFF	TGTGCCAGCAGCCGGGACAGGGGGGATGAGCAGTTCTTC
TRBJ1-2	TRBV30	-	-	CAWSGPGILYGYTF	TGTGCCTGGAGTGGACCCGGGATACTCTATGGCTACACCTTC
TRBJ1-2	TRBV4-1	-	-	CASSLIVGGAGYTF	TGCGCCAGCAGCCTCATAGTTGGGGGGGCTGGCTACACCTTC
TRBJ2-3	TRBV6-2/TRBV6-3	-	many	CASSPQGPPYF	TGTGCCAGCAGCCCCCAGGGGCCCCCGTATTTT
TRBJ2-2	TRBV4-2	-	-	CASSPTGGANTGELFF	TGTGCCAGCAGCCCGACCGGCGGGGCTAACACCGGGGAGCTGTTTTTT
TRBJ1-6	TRBV10-3	-	once	CATTGSYNSPLHF	TGTGCCACAACCGGTTCCTATAATTCACCCCTCCACTTT
TRBJ1-4	TRBV6-5	-	-	CASSLLAGGDEKLFF	TGTGCCAGCAGTTTATTAGCGGGCGGGGATGAAAAACTGTTTTTT
TRBJ1-1	TRBV6-1	-	once	CASSEARRGQGPGTEAFF	TGTGCCAGCAGTGAAGCGCGGAGGGGCCAGGGCCCGGGCACTGAAGCTTTCTTT
TRBJ2-5	TRBV29-1	-	few	CSVRWLGGETQYF	TGCAGCGTTCGGTGGCTCGGCGGGGAGACCCAGTACTTC
TRBJ1-2	TRBV12-3/TRBV12-4	-	-	CASSEQDTGGYTF	TGTGCCAGCAGTGAGCAAGACACGGGAGGCTACACCTTC
TRBJ1-3	TRBV5-1	-	-	CASSPEIPGNTIYF	TGCGCCAGCAGCCCGGAGATCCCTGGAAACACCATATATTTT
TRBJ1-1	TRBV13	-	-	CASRRGGEYTEAFF	TGTGCCAGCAGAAGGGGGGGGGAGTACACTGAAGCTTTCTTT
TRBJ2-5	TRBV6-5	-	-	CASSLQETQYF	TGTGCCAGCAGCCTACAAGAGACCCAGTACTTC
TRBJ1-2	TRBV9	-	-	CASSPGVAGYTF	TGTGCCAGCAGCCCGGGGGTGGCTGGCTACACCTTC
TRBJ1-1	TRBV19	-	-	CASSIAPGGGTEAFF	TGTGCCAGTAGTATCGCCCCCGGGGGAGGTACTGAAGCTTTCTTT
TRBJ2-3	TRBV6-5	-	few	CASRGGVRTDTQYF	TGTGCCAGCAGGGGCGGGGTGCGCACAGATACGCAGTATTTT
TRBJ1-2	TRBV12-3/TRBV12-4	TRBD1	-	CASSLQQGRGYTF	TGTGCCAGCAGTTTGCAACAGGGGAGAGGCTACACCTTC
TRBJ1-2	TRBV19	TRBD1	once	CASSIFRQGNGGYTF	TGTGCCAGTAGTATTTTTAGACAGGGGAATGGTGGCTACACCTTC
TRBJ1-1	TRBV19	-	-	CASSQQMNTEAFF	TGTGCCAGTTCACAACAAATGAACACTGAAGCTTTCTTT
TRBJ1-5	TRBV19	-	-	CASRDSPRGLKDYPQHF	TGTGCCAGTAGGGACTCCCCCAGGGGCCTAAAGGATTATCCCCAGCATTTT
TRBJ1-1	TRBV11-3	-	-	CASSLVQDAEAFF	TGTGCCAGCAGCTTAGTACAGGACGCTGAAGCTTTCTTT
TRBJ1-1	TRBV6-5	TRBD1	-	CASRKTGTGGEAFF	TGTGCCAGCAGGAAGACCGGGACAGGGGGGGAGGCTTTCTTT
TRBJ1-1	TRBV19	-	-	CASSILGGTEAFF	TGTGCCAGTAGTATTCTTGGAGGCACTGAAGCTTTCTTT
TRBJ2-1	TRBV3-1/TRBV3-2	TRBD2	-	CASSQGLATASYNEQFF	TGTGCCAGCAGCCAGGGACTAGCCACCGCTTCCTACAATGAGCAGTTCTTC
TRBJ2-1	TRBV19	TRBD1	-	CASSYNRDREQFF	TGTGCCAGTAGTTATAACCGGGACAGGGAGCAGTTCTTC
TRBJ2-3	TRBV29-1	-	-	CSVTVNTDTQYF	TGCAGCGTAACGGTAAACACAGATACGCAGTATTTT
TRBJ2-3	TRBV5-1	TRBD1	-	CASSLAVTGEDTQYF	TGCGCCAGCAGCTTGGCCGTCACAGGGGAAGATACGCAGTATTTT
TRBJ2-3	TRBV19	TRBD2	-	CASSGTSGSTDTQYF	TGTGCCAGTAGTGGGACTAGCGGATCCACAGATACGCAGTATTTT
TRBJ2-3	TRBV12-3/TRBV12-4	-	-	CATSYGGPDTQYF	TGTGCCACCTCCTATGGGGGCCCAGATACGCAGTATTTT
TRBJ1-1	TRBV5-1	TRBD1	-	CASSLQGPGVNTEAFF	TGCGCCAGCAGCTTACAGGGGCCGGGGGTGAACACTGAAGCTTTCTTT
TRBJ1-2	TRBV5-1	-	-	CASSLEQNYGYTF	TGCGCCAGCAGCTTGGAACAGAACTATGGCTACACCTTC
TRBJ2-3	TRBV28	TRBD2	-	CASSSGLAGALLTDTQYF	TGTGCCAGCAGTTCGGGACTAGCGGGGGCCCTGCTCACAGATACGCAGTATTTT
TRBJ1-2	TRBV19	TRBD1	-	CASSDRGPYGYTF	TGTGCCAGTAGCGACAGGGGGCCCTATGGCTACACCTTC
TRBJ1-2	TRBV5-8	-	once	CASSWRGGGYGYTF	TGTGCCAGCAGCTGGAGGGGTGGGGGCTATGGCTACACCTTC
TRBJ1-1	TRBV18	-	-	CASSPPSHSNTEAFF	TGTGCCAGCTCACCACCGTCCCACTCGAACACTGAAGCTTTCTTT
TRBJ2-1	TRBV4-3	TRBD1	once	CASSQTTGVGGNEQFF	TGCGCCAGCAGCCAAACGACAGGGGTGGGGGGCAATGAGCAGTTCTTC
TRBJ1-1	TRBV7-9	-	-	CASRAGGEAAFF	TGTGCCAGCAGAGCCGGGGGAGAGGCCGCTTTCTTT
TRBJ1-6	TRBV6-5	-	-	CASSRSGGENSPLHF	TGTGCCAGCAGTCGGTCGGGGGGCGAAAATTCACCCCTCCACTTT
TRBJ1-2	TRBV19	TRBD1	-	CASSRGQGAVYGYTF	TGTGCCAGTAGTAGGGGACAGGGCGCGGTCTATGGCTACACCTTC
TRBJ1-1	TRBV6-5	TRBD1	-	CASSYTPGTVEAFF	TGTGCCAGCAGTTACACCCCCGGGACAGTTGAAGCTTTCTTT
TRBJ1-5	TRBV27	-	-	CASSPGQGNQPQHF	TGTGCCAGCAGCCCGGGACAAGGCAATCAGCCCCAGCATTTT
TRBJ1-1	TRBV20-1	-	-	CSASSGEAFF	TGCAGTGCTAGTTCAGGTGAAGCTTTCTTT
TRBJ2-4	TRBV2	-	-	CASSAQGAKNIQYF	TGTGCCAGCAGCGCACAGGGAGCCAAAAACATTCAGTACTTC
TRBJ2-5	TRBV7-2	-	-	CASSLTREETQYF	TGTGCCAGCAGCCTTACTAGGGAAGAGACCCAGTACTTC